A selection of T cell receptor beta chains follows, all from one sample in a study of cytomegalovirus exposure and HLA in healthy donors. Assay used: immunoSEQ multiplex PCR; TCRdb lists only in-frame clones, some missing. Counted here are about 150,000 clones, about two thirds occurring once; the ten biggest clones make up approximately 4%. The sample was PBMCs. The receptor set was obtained from a man aged 50-60 years in good health and CMV-seropositive. Both conserved end residues are part of each CDR3. D genes are given only for firm matches. A row's size may be missing; if present it is once, few, many or a size class.

abundance	len	d_gene	v_gene	j_gene	CDR3nt	CDR3aa
NA	11	TRBD1	TRBV6-1	TRBJ1-1	TGTGCCAGCAGTGAAGGAGGGGGCGCTTTCTTT	CASSEGGGAFF
NA	12	NA	TRBV19	TRBJ1-2	TGTGCCAGTAGTCCGGGACTGCGGAGCTACACCTTC	CASSPGLRSYTF
NA	12	NA	TRBV5-4	TRBJ1-2	TGTGCCAGCAGCCCCTACGGCTATGGCTACACCTTC	CASSPYGYGYTF
NA	12	NA	TRBV7-9	TRBJ1-2	TGTGCCAGCAGCCCTAATGACTATGGCTACACCTTC	CASSPNDYGYTF
once	13	TRBD1	TRBV10-3	TRBJ2-7	TGTGCCATCAAGGGGGCAGGGTCCCCCCAGCAGTACTTC	CAIKGAGSPQQYF
few	15	NA	TRBV5-1	TRBJ2-3	TGCGCCAGCGTTAGGAGCAACCAATACACAGATACGCAGTATTTT	CASVRSNQYTDTQYF
NA	15	NA	TRBV6-5	TRBJ1-5	TGTGCCAGCAGACGCGGACACAGGACGGATCAGCCCCAGCATTTT	CASRRGHRTDQPQHF
NA	15	NA	TRBV6-4	TRBJ2-7	TGTGCCAGCAGTGACTCTCTGGGACAATCCTACGAGCAGTACTTC	CASSDSLGQSYEQYF
once	15	TRBD1	TRBV5-6	TRBJ1-2	TGTGCCAGCAGCTTTGGGACAGGGACTAACTATGGCTACACCTTC	CASSFGTGTNYGYTF
few	14	NA	TRBV11-2	TRBJ1-6	TGTGCCAGCAGCTTAGGGTGGGGGCCTTCACCCCTCCACTTT	CASSLGWGPSPLHF
NA	17	NA	TRBV7-9	TRBJ2-1	TGTGCCAGCAGCAGATGGACAGCCCTCGTGGGCTACAATGAGCAGTTCTTC	CASSRWTALVGYNEQFF
NA	12	TRBD1	TRBV15	TRBJ1-1	TGTGCCACCCGGGACAGCTACACTGAAGCTTTCTTT	CATRDSYTEAFF
NA	16	TRBD2	TRBV29-1	TRBJ2-5	TGCAGCGTTGGTGGTAGGAGCGGGGGCTTTGGGGAGACCCAGTACTTC	CSVGGRSGGFGETQYF
NA	14	NA	TRBV7-9	TRBJ2-1	TGTGCCAGCAGCCACGAGGGGGCCTACAATGAGCAGTTCTTC	CASSHEGAYNEQFF
few	14	TRBD2	TRBV6-5	TRBJ2-3	TGTGCCAGCAGACGCGGGGGGGACACAGATACGCAGTATTTT	CASRRGGDTDTQYF
NA	13	NA	TRBV7-9	TRBJ1-4	TGTGCCAGCGGCGGCCAGGGGAGTGAAAAACTGTTTTTT	CASGGQGSEKLFF
few	13	NA	TRBV5-5	TRBJ2-7	TGTGCCAGCAGCTTGAGTCCGGGGAAGGAGCAGTACTTC	CASSLSPGKEQYF
NA	12	NA	TRBV29-1	TRBJ2-1	TGCAGCGTTCGCGGGCAAAACAATGAGCAGTTCTTC	CSVRGQNNEQFF
NA	20	TRBD2	TRBV6-1	TRBJ2-3	TGTGCCAGCAGTGAAAGCCCAACTAGCGGCAGGGCCCCGAGCACAGATACGCAGTATTTT	CASSESPTSGRAPSTDTQYF
NA	15	NA	TRBV10-2	TRBJ2-7	TGCGCCAGCAGTGATCGCCTCCAGGGGATCTACGAGCAGTACTTC	CASSDRLQGIYEQYF
many	14	NA	TRBV6-5	TRBJ1-2	TGTGCCAGCAGTAGTGTTGGGGGCGGTGCTGGCTACACCTTC	CASSSVGGGAGYTF
NA	14	TRBD1	TRBV7-9	TRBJ1-2	TGTGCCAGCACCACAGGGGGGAACAACTATGGCTACACCTTC	CASTTGGNNYGYTF
few	16	TRBD1	TRBV6-1	TRBJ2-3	TGTGCCAGCAGTGAACCTGCGGCAGGGGGCTGGAATACGCAGTATTTT	CASSEPAAGGWNTQYF
NA	16	TRBD1	TRBV7-8	TRBJ1-3	TGTGCCAGCAGCTTAGGGGGACAGGTCTCTGGAAACACCATATATTTT	CASSLGGQVSGNTIYF
NA	16	TRBD2	TRBV27	TRBJ2-1	TGTGCCAGCAGTTCCTTACAGCGGGGTTCCTACAATGAGCAGTTCTTC	CASSSLQRGSYNEQFF
NA	14	NA	TRBV10-3	TRBJ2-7	TGTGCCATCAGTGATATGCGGCGACCCTACGAGCAGTACTTC	CAISDMRRPYEQYF
NA	14	TRBD1	TRBV6-1	TRBJ1-2	TGTGCCAGCAGTGAAGGGGGACAGGTCTATGGCTACACCTTC	CASSEGGQVYGYTF
NA	16	NA	TRBV18	TRBJ1-4	TGTGCCAGCTCACCACCGGAGGAGATTGTTAAGGAAAAACTGTTTTTT	CASSPPEEIVKEKLFF
NA	14	TRBD1	TRBV18	TRBJ2-7	TGTGCCAGCTCACCACCGGGACAGGGGTACGAGCAGTACTTC	CASSPPGQGYEQYF
NA	15	TRBD2	TRBV11-2	TRBJ2-5	TGTGCCAGCAGCGTCTCTAGCGGTGACCAAGAGACCCAGTACTTC	CASSVSSGDQETQYF
NA	17	TRBD2	TRBV10-3	TRBJ2-3	TGTGCCATCAGTGAGGGTGGCGGGAGGTGGAGCGCAGATACGCAGTATTTT	CAISEGGGRWSADTQYF
NA	15	TRBD1	TRBV7-8	TRBJ1-2	TGTGCCAGCAGCTTAGACGGGACAGGGTCAAATGGCTACACCTTC	CASSLDGTGSNGYTF
NA	13	NA	TRBV6-6	TRBJ1-2	TGTGCCAGCACCTTCCACCCCGAGGATGGCTACACCTTC	CASTFHPEDGYTF
NA	14	NA	TRBV6-1	TRBJ1-4	TGTGCCAGCAGTACCCGACGGGGGGGTGAAAAACTGTTTTTT	CASSTRRGGEKLFF
NA	15	NA	TRBV19	TRBJ1-2	TGTGCCAGTAGTATAGATCTAGGGACACCGTATGGCTACACCTTC	CASSIDLGTPYGYTF
NA	10	NA	TRBV27	TRBJ1-5	TGTGCCGCGGGGGGGCAGCCCCAGCATTTT	CAAGGQPQHF
NA	17	TRBD2	TRBV18	TRBJ2-1	TGTGCCAGCTCACCACCGACTAGCGGGGGGCGTTACAATGAGCAGTTCTTC	CASSPPTSGGRYNEQFF
NA	13	NA	TRBV25-1	TRBJ1-1	TGTGCCAGCAGTGACAGGGCGGCCGCTGAAGCTTTCTTT	CASSDRAAAEAFF
NA	14	NA	TRBV7-9	TRBJ1-5	TGTGCCAGCAGCTTAGGACAGGCTAGTCAGCCCCAGCATTTT	CASSLGQASQPQHF
NA	15	NA	TRBV7-2	TRBJ2-7	TGTGCCAGCAGCGCCACGCCCGGGAGCTCCTACGAGCAGTACTTC	CASSATPGSSYEQYF
few	16	TRBD1	TRBV7-8	TRBJ2-7	TGTGCCAGCAGCGTTCGACCGGGGACAGGGAAAAACGAGCAGTACTTC	CASSVRPGTGKNEQYF
few	16	TRBD1	TRBV4-2	TRBJ2-2	TGTGCCAGCAGCCAAGAAGGGACAGGGTTGGCCGGGGAGCTGTTTTTT	CASSQEGTGLAGELFF